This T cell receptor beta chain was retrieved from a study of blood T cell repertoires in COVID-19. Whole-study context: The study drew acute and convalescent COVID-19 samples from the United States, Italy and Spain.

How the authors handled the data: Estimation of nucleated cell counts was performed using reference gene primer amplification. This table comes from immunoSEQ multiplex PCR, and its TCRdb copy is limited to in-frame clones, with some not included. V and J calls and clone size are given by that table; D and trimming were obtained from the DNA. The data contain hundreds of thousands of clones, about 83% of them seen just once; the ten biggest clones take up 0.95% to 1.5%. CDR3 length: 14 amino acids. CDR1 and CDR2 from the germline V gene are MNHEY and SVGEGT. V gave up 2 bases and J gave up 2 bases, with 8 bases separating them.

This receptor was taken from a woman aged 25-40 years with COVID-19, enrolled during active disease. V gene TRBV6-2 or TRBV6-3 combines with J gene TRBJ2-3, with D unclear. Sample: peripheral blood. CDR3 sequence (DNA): TGTGCCAGCAGTTACGGTCACAACACAGATACGCAGTATTTT. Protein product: CASSYGHNTDTQYF.